The present T cell receptor beta chain was sequenced within a study of blood T cells in healthy people across ages. Study-level results: Greater diversity and more naive CD4+ cells were seen in long-lived donors than in aged donors.

Germline V gives CDR1 SGDLS, CDR2 YYNGEE. The V and J ends lost 4 bases and 1 base respectively, with 11 bases between them. The CDR3 covers 14 residues. The donors, all healthy, were Caucasians living in Russia, aged 6 to 90. Total RNA extraction produced at least 5.5 micrograms (per sample) for the study. This clonotype was seen a few times. The target antigen is unknown. A J-beta primer mix and a sample-barcoded 5' primer were used in a second PCR of roughly 7 to 12 cycles. Each cDNA molecule was tagged by a template-switch adaptor with 12 random nucleotides. Using its own MiXCR run on the 5' RACE reads, TCRdb lists one record per CDR3 protein. The table includes about 640,000 distinct CDR3 sequences, around three fifths detected once.

Material: blood. This clonotype originated in a man aged 60 to 69 in good health. The chain has TRBV9 and TRBJ1-1; perhaps TRBD1 as D (5 bases). Written as DNA, the CDR3 is TGTGCCAGCAGCCCCGGGACGGCGAACACTGAAGCTTTCTTT. Translating it yields CASSPGTANTEAFF.